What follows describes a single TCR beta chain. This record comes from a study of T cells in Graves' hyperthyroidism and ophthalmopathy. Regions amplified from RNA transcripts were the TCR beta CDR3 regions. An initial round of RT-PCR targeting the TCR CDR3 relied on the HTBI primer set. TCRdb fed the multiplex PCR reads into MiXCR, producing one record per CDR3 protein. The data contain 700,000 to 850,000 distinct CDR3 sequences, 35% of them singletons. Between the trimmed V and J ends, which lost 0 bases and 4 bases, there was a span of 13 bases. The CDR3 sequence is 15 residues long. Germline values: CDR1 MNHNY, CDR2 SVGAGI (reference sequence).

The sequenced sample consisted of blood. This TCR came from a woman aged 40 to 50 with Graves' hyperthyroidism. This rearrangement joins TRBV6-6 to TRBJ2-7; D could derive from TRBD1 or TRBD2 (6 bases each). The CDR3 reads CASSYSTPGAYEQYF. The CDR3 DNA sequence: TGTGCCAGCAGTTACTCGACCCCGGGGGCGTACGAGCAGTACTTC.